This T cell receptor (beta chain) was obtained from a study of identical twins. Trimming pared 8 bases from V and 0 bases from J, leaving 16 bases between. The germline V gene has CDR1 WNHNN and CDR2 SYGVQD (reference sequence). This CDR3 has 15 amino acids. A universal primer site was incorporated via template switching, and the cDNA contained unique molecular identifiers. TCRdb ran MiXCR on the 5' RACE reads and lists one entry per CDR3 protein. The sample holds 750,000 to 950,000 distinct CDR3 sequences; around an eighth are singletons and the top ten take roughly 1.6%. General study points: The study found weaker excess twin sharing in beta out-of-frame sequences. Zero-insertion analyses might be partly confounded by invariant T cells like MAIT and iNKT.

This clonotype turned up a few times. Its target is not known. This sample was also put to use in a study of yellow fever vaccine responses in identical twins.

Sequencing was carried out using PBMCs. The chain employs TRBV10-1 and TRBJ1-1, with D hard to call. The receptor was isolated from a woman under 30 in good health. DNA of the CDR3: TGCGCCAGCTATACGCCGGACGGGATGAACACTGAAGCTTTCTTT. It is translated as CASYTPDGMNTEAFF.